The sequence of this T cell receptor (beta chain) was determined in a study of blood T cell repertoires in COVID-19. The CDR3 loop spans 13 amino acids. V shed 2 bases and J shed 4 bases, with 8 bases lying between them. CDR1 LNHDA and CDR2 SQIVND come from the germline V gene (reference sequence). The table came from immunoSEQ multiplex PCR; TCRdb's copy has only in-frame clones and leaves some out. The table lists 80,000 to 90,000 clones, roughly 86% of them singletons. This chain joins TRBV19 and TRBJ1-2; tentative D call: TRBD1 (6 bases). This clonotype originated in a man aged 35 to 55 with acute or convalescent COVID-19. Sequenced: peripheral blood. The CDR3 loop is CASSITGTYGYTF. CDR3 DNA sequence: TGTGCCAGTAGTATAACAGGGACCTATGGCTACACCTTC.